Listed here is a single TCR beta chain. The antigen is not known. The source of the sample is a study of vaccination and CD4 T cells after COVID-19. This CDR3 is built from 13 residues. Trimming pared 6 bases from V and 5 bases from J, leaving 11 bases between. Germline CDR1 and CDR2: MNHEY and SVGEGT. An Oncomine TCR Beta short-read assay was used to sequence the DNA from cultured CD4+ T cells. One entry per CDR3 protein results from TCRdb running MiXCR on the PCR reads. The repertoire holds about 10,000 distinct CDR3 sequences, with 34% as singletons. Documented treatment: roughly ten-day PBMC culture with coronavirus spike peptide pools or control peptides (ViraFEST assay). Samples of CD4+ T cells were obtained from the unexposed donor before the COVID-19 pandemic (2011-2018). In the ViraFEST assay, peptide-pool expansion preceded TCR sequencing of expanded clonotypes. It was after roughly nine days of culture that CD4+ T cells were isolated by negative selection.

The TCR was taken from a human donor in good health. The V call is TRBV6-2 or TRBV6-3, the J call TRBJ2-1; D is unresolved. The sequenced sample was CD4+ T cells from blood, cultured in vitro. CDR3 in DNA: TGTGCCAGCAGCCATCGGCACGACAATGAGCAGTTCTTC. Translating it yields CASSHRHDNEQFF.